This T cell receptor beta chain was observed in a study of blood T cell repertoires in COVID-19. About the research overall: Italy, Spain and the United States were the sources of the convalescent and acute COVID-19 samples. Nucleic acid was either cDNA or gDNA, and it came from T cells, B-cell-depleted T cells, or PBMCs.

Original data processing: How many nucleated cells were present was estimated from reference gene primer amplification. Here immunoSEQ multiplex PCR was the method, and the copy in TCRdb shows in-frame clones only, minus some. V and J calls and clone size come straight from that table; D and trimming were deduced from the DNA. Among some 260,000 clones listed, approximately 79% were seen once. CDR1 and CDR2 from the germline V gene are LNHDA and SQIVND (reference sequence). The germline V and J ends were trimmed by 11 bases and 15 bases, with 23 bases remaining between them. The CDR3 has 12 residues.

Material: peripheral blood. The source of this sequence is a woman aged 40 to 49 with active or convalescent COVID-19. The V gene is TRBV19, the J gene TRBJ1-5, with a possible D match to TRBD1 (5 bases). The CDR3 region is CACGDWGLVGHF. CDR3 in DNA: TGTGCCTGTGGGGACTGGGGCCTCGTTGGGCATTTT.